This T cell receptor (beta chain) was identified in a study of vaccination and CD4 T cells after COVID-19. Overall study context: Cellular stimulation was performed using overlapping spike peptides derived from SARS-CoV-2, HCoV-NL63, HCoV-OC43 and HCoV-229E.

Sequencing of cultured CD4+ T cell DNA used the Oncomine TCR Beta short-read assay. Scientists extracted genomic DNA from CD4+ T cells grown in culture. TCRdb fed the PCR reads into MiXCR, producing one record per CDR3 protein. The table records some 7,000 distinct CDR3 sequences, around 34% of them present only once. A remark on this clonotype: The target antigen is unknown.

Trimming removed 7 bases at V and 1 base at J, with 10 bases between. Per germline, CDR1 SNHLY and CDR2 FYNNEI. The CDR3 sequence is 13 residues long. Treatment in this sample: roughly 11-day PBMC culture with coronavirus spike peptide pools or control peptides (ViraFEST assay). Researchers collected the unexposed donor's CD4+ T cells before the COVID-19 pandemic (2011-2018). Peptide pool stimulation in ViraFEST expanded antigen-specific T cells, whose TCRs were then sequenced. It was with 9 to 10 IU/ml IL-2 and roughly 9.1 ug/ml peptide pools that roughly 2 million PBMCs per well were cultured. It was after 10 to 11 days of culture that CD4+ T cells were isolated by negative selection.

The clonotype comes from a human donor in good health. The chain joins TRBV2 to TRBJ1-1; D is unresolved. The sample consisted of CD4+ T cells from blood, cultured in vitro. The CDR3 region has the DNA TGTGCCAGCACCCCGAGGCGGAACACTGAAGCTTTCTTT. Protein product: CASTPRRNTEAFF.